This T cell receptor (beta chain) derives from a study of CD8+ T cells in alopecia areata. Study-wide points: Resident alphabeta T-cell populations of normal skin are likewise subject to sequencing in scalp samples.

Germline V gives CDR1 NSHNY, CDR2 SYGAGN. J lost 1 base, V lost 2 bases, and 3 bases had no gene match. The CDR3 sequence is 15 residues long. Reverse transcription of extracted RNA yielded cDNA, which provided the sequencing template. This table comes from immunoSEQ multiplex PCR, and its TCRdb copy is limited to in-frame clones, with some not included. This record lists approximately 5,400 clones, none seen once only, and the top ten clones contain about a quarter. Time point here: mouse skin 6 weeks after grafting, around onset of hair loss. This clone was seen more than once but under ten times. What it binds is not known. All gene names here are mouse names. Sequencing ends 4 residues short of the CDR3 end; the germline J gene provides the rest.

This chain joins TRBV13-1 and TRBJ2-7; 10 positions agree with TRBD1. This clonotype was sampled from a C3H/HeJ mouse with alopecia areata. The MHC haplotype of this mouse line is H2-k. Here the sequenced sample was skin, taken at week 6. Partial CDR3 DNA: TGTGCCAGCAGTGAGAGGACAGGGGGGTCCTAT. Amino acid sequence: CASSERTGGSY. The whole CDR3 protein is CASSERTGGSYEQYF.